A single sample gave rise to the 25 T cell receptor beta chains below, sequenced in a study of shared clonotypes between healthy human individuals. Measured with immunoSEQ multiplex PCR; TCRdb has only the in-frame clones, and not every one. The sample has about 490,000 clones, 65% to 85% seen once. The sample taken for sequencing was PBMCs. Receptor source: a woman aged 40 to 49 in good health. Some clones in this sample may be carry-over from other donors' samples.

The chain couples TRBV18 to TRBJ2-7; 8 bases align to TRBD2. CDR1 is KGHSH, CDR2 LQKENI, per germline. The CDR3 spans 14 residues. V lost 3 bases to trimming and J lost 5 bases; unmatched junction nucleotides: 6. CDR3 sequence (DNA): TGTGCCAGCTCACCTCCCCGGGGGGGTCACGAGCAGTACTTC. This gives the protein CASSPPRGGHEQYF.

Worth noting for this clone: A far larger clone is a single base away, which makes a read error likely. This specimen includes other DNA sequences encoding the same CDR3. V and J are TRBV29-1 and TRBJ1-2, with D perhaps matching TRBD1 (5 bases). Germline CDR1 reads SQVTM; CDR2 reads ANQGSEA. The CDR3 has 15 residues. The CDR3 region has the DNA TGCAGCGTTAATGAGGACGGCGGGGGTAACTATGGCTATACCTTC. Protein product: CSVNEDGGGNYGYTF.

The chain carries TRBV10-2 and TRBJ1-5; D gene unclear. V shed 0 bases and J shed 4 bases, with 7 bases lying between them. The CDR3 extends over 14 amino acids. Germline assignment: CDR1 WSHSY and CDR2 SAAADI. This CDR3 reads CASSESWGNQPQHF. CDR3 coding DNA: TGCGCCAGCAGTGAGTCGTGGGGAAATCAGCCCCAGCATTTT.

V and J are TRBV5-6 and TRBJ2-7; D call uncertain. The CDR3 sequence is 13 residues long. The ends were cut back, 4 bases at V and 7 bases at J, with 15 bases in the middle. The germline CDR1 and CDR2 sequences are SGHDT and YYEEEE. CDR3 sequence: CASSPGSAEEQYF. CDR3 nucleotides: TGTGCCAGCAGCCCCGGTTCGGCAGAAGAGCAGTACTTC.

The CDR3 spells CASTLQGTDTEAFF. The CDR3 nucleotides are TGTGCCAGCACCCTCCAGGGGACGGACACTGAAGCTTTCTTT. The chain carries TRBV7-8 and TRBJ1-1; maybe TRBD1 (6 bases). Trimming removed 7 bases at V and 3 bases at J, with 15 bases between. This CDR3 has 14 amino acids. Looked up from germline, CDR1 is SGHVS and CDR2 is FQNEAQ.

Note on this clone: This may be a read error: a much more frequent sequence differs by one nucleotide. The same CDR3 is also encoded by other DNA sequences in this sample. This chain joins TRBV14 and TRBJ2-3; 7 bases agree with TRBD2. The CDR3 totals 17 residues. The trim removed 2 bases at V and 2 bases at J, leaving 10 bases unmatched. Per the germline V gene, CDR1 is SGHDN and CDR2 is FVKESK. CDR3 bases: TGTGCCAGCAGCCAATATGGATTAGCGGGCGCCACAGATACGCAGTATTTT. It is translated as CASSQYGLAGATDTQYF.

The gene calls are TRBV28 and TRBJ2-3; D unclear. Trimming removed 4 bases from V and 3 bases from J, with 14 bases in between. The CDR3 is made up of 15 amino acids. From germline, CDR1 is MDHEN and CDR2 SYDVKM. CDR3: CASSSTLGLTDTQYF. CDR3 coding DNA: TGTGCCAGCAGTTCTACCTTGGGGTTAACAGATACGCAGTATTTT.

This chain joins TRBV28 and TRBJ1-1; D is possibly TRBD1 (5 bases). V was pared by 5 bases and J by 1 base, with 11 bases between. The germline V gene has CDR1 MDHEN and CDR2 SYDVKM. The CDR3 is 14 amino acids. CDR3 protein: CASSPQGGNTEAFF. The CDR3 coding sequence is TGTGCCAGCAGTCCTCAGGGTGGGAACACTGAAGCTTTCTTT.

The rearrangement joins TRBV30 to TRBJ2-2; D remains ambiguous. V dropped 3 bases and J dropped 6 bases, with 11 bases sitting between them. In germline, CDR1 is GTSNPN, CDR2 SVGIG (reference sequence). The CDR3 sequence is 13 residues long. For the CDR3, the DNA is TGTGCCTGGAGAGTTCAGATGGCCGGGGAGCTGTTTTTT. Its protein product is CAWRVQMAGELFF.

The chain carries TRBV4-1 and TRBJ1-1; D uncertain. The V end was cut by 1 base, the J end by 1 base, with 10 bases between. Per the germline V gene, CDR1 is MGHRA and CDR2 is YSYEKL. The CDR3 length is 15 residues. CDR3 sequence (DNA): TGCGCCAGCAGCCAAGGGATTGGAAGGAACACTGAAGCTTTCTTT. Amino acid sequence: CASSQGIGRNTEAFF.

As concerns this clone: Since a far larger clone is one base different, this is likely a read error. At the DNA level, this CDR3 is encoded by other sequences in the same sample as well. This chain uses TRBV18 with TRBJ2-7; D is perhaps TRBD2 (6 bases). Looked up from germline, CDR1 is KGHSH and CDR2 is LQKENI. The CDR3 runs 18 residues. The CDR3: CASSPPGDFSTKIYEQYF. The CDR3 nucleotides read TGTGCAAGCTCACCACCGGGGGACTTCTCCACTAAGATCTACGAGCAGTACTTC.

On this clone: The identical CDR3 is also encoded by other nucleotide sequences in the sample. In DNA form, the CDR3 reads TGTGCCAGCAGCTACAGGGGTGGGAACACTGAAGCTTTCTTT. It translates to CASSYRGGNTEAFF. This chain connects TRBV6-5 to TRBJ1-1, with 7 bases fitting TRBD1. With 6 bases clipped from V and 1 base from J, the junction kept 5 bases outside the gene matches. CDR3 length: 14 amino acids. The germline V gene encodes CDR1 MNHEY and CDR2 SVGAGI.

A remark on this clone: A far larger clone lies a single base away; this is likely a read error. No conserved phenylalanine or tryptophan ends this CDR3, so it is likely a read error. This sample includes further DNA sequences coding for the same CDR3. V gene TRBV7-9 combines with J gene TRBJ2-7; unclear D gene. Germline V gene sequence: CDR1 SEHNR, CDR2 FQNEAQ (reference sequence). Trimming cost V 5 bases and J 1 base, with 15 bases left between them. This CDR3 is 15 amino acids long. CDR3 sequence (DNA): TGTGCCAGCAGCCAACTGGCTGGGCTTTCCTACGAGCAGTACTTA. As protein: CASSQLAGLSYEQYL.

J is TRBJ2-3 and V is TRBV5-1; tentatively, D is TRBD1 (6 bases). The V gene's germline CDR1 is SGHRS and CDR2 YFSETQ. The CDR3 contains 14 residues. Trimming removed 1 base at V and 4 bases at J, with 10 bases between. The CDR3 spells CASSLRRGPDTQYF. The CDR3 DNA is TGCGCCAGCAGCTTGCGCAGGGGCCCAGATACGCAGTATTTT.

A single count supports this clone. Different DNA sequences within this sample yield the same CDR3. The V gene is TRBV5-1, the J gene TRBJ2-5, with D uncertain. The CDR3 has 13 amino acids. The ends were cut back, 0 bases at V and 0 bases at J, with 3 bases in the middle. From germline, CDR1 is SGHRS and CDR2 YFSETQ. This CDR3 reads CASSLGYQETQYF. CDR3 sequence (DNA): TGCGCCAGCAGCTTGGGGTACCAAGAGACCCAGTACTTC.

The V gene is TRBV2, the J gene TRBJ2-7; 7 positions match TRBD1. Looked up from germline, CDR1 is SNHLY and CDR2 is FYNNEI. J gave up 0 bases and V 7 bases, and 9 bases lay outside the gene matches. The CDR3 has 15 residues. The CDR3 nucleotides read TGTGCCAGCACCAGAGGGGGCCTAGTCTCCTACGAGCAGTACTTC. It translates to CASTRGGLVSYEQYF.

This clone showed up just a few times. The V call is TRBV10-3, the J call TRBJ1-2; TRBD1 matches 9 bases. The CDR3 has 14 residues. Germline CDR1 is ENHRY and CDR2 is SYGVKD. V lost 4 bases, J lost 5 bases, and 5 bases stayed unmatched. The CDR3 DNA reads as TGTGCCATCAGTGGGGGACAGGGTAGTTATGGCTACACCTTC. This codes for CAISGGQGSYGYTF.

The chain couples TRBV2 to TRBJ2-1; D not resolved. The ends were cut back, 1 base at V and 5 bases at J, with 9 bases in the middle. This CDR3 has 14 residues. Germline-derived CDR1 and CDR2 are SNHLY and FYNNEI. The CDR3 loop is CASSEDVLNNEQFF. The CDR3 coding sequence is TGTGCCAGCAGTGAAGACGTCCTTAACAATGAGCAGTTCTTC.

The gene calls are TRBV6-1 and TRBJ2-2, with 7 positions matching TRBD2. Germline V CDR1 and CDR2: MNHNS, SASEGT. The CDR3 sequence is 15 residues long. Trimming cost V 2 bases and J 6 bases; bases outside gene matches: 6. The CDR3 DNA reads as TGTGCCAGCAGTGAACTGGGGGAGGGACCCGGGGAGCTGTTTTTT. Protein product: CASSELGEGPGELFF.

Concerning this clone: With only one base between it and a far larger clone, this is likely a read error. This chain connects TRBV4-1 to TRBJ1-2; D is possibly TRBD1 (6 bases). This CDR3 spans 14 amino acids. CDR1 is MGHRA and CDR2 is YSYEKL in the germline V gene. The CDR3 reads CASSPGQMNYSYTF. In DNA form, the CDR3 reads TGCGCCAGCAGCCCCGGACAGATGAACTATAGCTACACCTTC.

The chain links TRBV18 to TRBJ1-5; the match to TRBD1 covers 7 bases. The CDR3 runs 16 residues. Germline lookup yields CDR1 KGHSH and CDR2 LQKENI. The J segment lost 2 bases and the V segment lost 0 bases, leaving 4 bases of the junction unmatched. The CDR3 DNA is TGTGCCAGCTCACCACCAGCAGGGGGTGGCAATCAGCCCCAGCATTTT. It yields the protein CASSPPAGGGNQPQHF.

As for this clone: With a far larger clone one base away, a read error is the likely cause. Different DNA sequences within this sample yield the same CDR3. The chain combines TRBV5-1 with TRBJ2-7, with TRBD1 identical over 7 bases. Germline CDR1 reads SGHRS; CDR2 reads YFSETQ. V lost 0 bases and J lost 5; bases outside the gene matches: 5. This CDR3 comprises 14 residues. The CDR3 bases are TGCGCCAGCAGCTTGGGTGACAGGGACCACGAGCAGTACTTC. Translation: CASSLGDRDHEQYF.

Only a few counts were recorded for this clone. A read error likely explains this, since a far larger clone differs by one base. This likely comes from a read error, as the CDR3 has no conserved phenylalanine or tryptophan at its end. The DNA for the CDR3 is TGCAGCGTTGAGGGACCCGGGACAGGGGGCACTGAAGCTTTCTCT. Protein sequence: CSVEGPGTGGTEAFS. The rearrangement uses TRBV29-1 and TRBJ1-1; 11 nucleotides line up with TRBD1. This CDR3 is 15 amino acids long. Losses at the gene ends were 3 bases for V and 4 bases for J; bases not matched to a gene: 7. Germline CDR1 SQVTM, CDR2 ANQGSEA.

This clone has only one observation. CDR3 amino acids: CASSLTALSYEQYF. In nucleotides, the CDR3 is TGTGCCAGCAGCTTAACCGCCCTCTCCTACGAGCAGTACTTC. The V gene is TRBV7-3, the J gene TRBJ2-7; D remains unclear. The CDR3 extends over 14 amino acids. Germline V CDR1 and CDR2: SGHTA, FQGTGA. V lost 0 bases to trimming and J lost 0 bases, with 6 bases between them.

Notes on this clone: Only one base separates this from a far larger clonotype, so it likely reflects a read error. This chain uses TRBV5-4 with TRBJ2-6, with D unresolved. V dropped 3 bases and J dropped 4 bases, with 20 bases sitting between them. The CDR3 runs to 18 residues. CDR1 is SGHNT, CDR2 YYREEE, per germline (reference sequence). This chain's CDR3 is CASSSADQPAGGANVLTF. For the CDR3, the DNA is TGTGCCAGCAGCTCCGCTGATCAACCCGCCGGGGGGGCCAACGTCCTGACTTTC.